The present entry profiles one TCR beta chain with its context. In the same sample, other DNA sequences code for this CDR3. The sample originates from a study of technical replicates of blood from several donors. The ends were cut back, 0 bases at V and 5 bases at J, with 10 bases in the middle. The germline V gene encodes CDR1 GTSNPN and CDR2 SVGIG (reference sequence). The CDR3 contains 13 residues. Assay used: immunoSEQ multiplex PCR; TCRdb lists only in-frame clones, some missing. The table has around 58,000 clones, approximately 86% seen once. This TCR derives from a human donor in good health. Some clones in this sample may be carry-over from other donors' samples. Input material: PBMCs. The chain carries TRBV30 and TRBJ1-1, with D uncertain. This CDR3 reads CAWSVGGRTEAFF. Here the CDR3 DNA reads TGTGCCTGGAGTGTTGGAGGGAGAACTGAAGCTTTCTTT.